This section outlines one T cell receptor beta chain sequence together with its context. What it recognizes is unknown. This sample is drawn from a study of cytomegalovirus exposure and HLA in healthy donors. The study's findings and limits: Analysis was carried out at a later point, and it linked a missense DCLRE1C variant to TCR beta V- and J-gene trimming.

Researchers ran the PCR with 60 Vbeta and 13 Jbeta primers. The data were produced by immunoSEQ multiplex PCR, yet TCRdb's version contains in-frame clones alone and is incomplete. The sample has approximately 85,000 clones, approximately 77% seen once. In germline, CDR1 is SEHNR, CDR2 FQNEAQ (reference sequence). The CDR3 is 13 residues long. Trimming took 2 bases from V and 6 from J; bases not matched to a gene: 2. The clonotype originates from a woman aged 40 to 55 in good health and CMV-seropositive. The V and J genes are TRBV7-9 and TRBJ1-1; 8 bases map to TRBD1. The sequencing input was PBMCs. DNA of the CDR3: TGTGCCAGCAGCTTATTACAGGGGGCTGAAGCTTTCTTT. Protein sequence: CASSLLQGAEAFF.